Listed here are 15 T cell receptor beta chains from one sample, sequenced in a study of neurological immune-mediated disorders. MiXCR, run by TCRdb on the 5' RACE reads, gives a single entry per CDR3 protein. The data show about 30,000 distinct CDR3 sequences, approximately 15% seen once. Sequenced sample: PBMCs. The receptor set was obtained from an older man in good health.

This rearrangement joins TRBV9 to TRBJ2-7, with D uncertain. The DNA end lines up better with TRBJ2-1; the J call may be wrong. From germline, CDR1 is SGDLS and CDR2 YYNGEE. This CDR3 region has 13 residues. The DNA of the CDR3 is TGTGCCAGCAGCGTAGGGGTATACAATGAGCAGTTCTTC. Translation: CASSVGVYNEQFF.

This clonotype came up many times. The chain couples TRBV7-2 to TRBJ1-5; D perhaps matches TRBD1 (6 bases). With 1 base removed from V and 7 bases from J, the gap between germline ends came to 11 bases. Germline V gives CDR1 SGHTA, CDR2 FQGNSA. This CDR3 is built from 14 residues. Written as DNA, the CDR3 is TGTGCCAGCAGCTTAGTTGGGGGGCCGCAGCCCCAGCATTTT. This translates into CASSLVGGPQPQHF. Together with reference TRBV7-2 and TRBJ1-5, the CDR3 gives the full variable domain: GAGVSQSPSNKVTEKGKDVELRCDPISGHTALYWYRQSLGQGLEFLIYFQGNSAPDKSGLPSDRFSAERTGGSVSTLTIQRTQQEDSAVYLCASSLVGGPQPQHFGDGTRLSIL.

Concerning this clonotype itself: One end of the junction fails to match germline, which may point to a read error. The V call is TRBV11-2, the J call TRBJ2-1; 11 bases align to TRBD2. Per germline, CDR1 SGHAT and CDR2 FQNNGV. There are 15 residues in the CDR3. CDR3 in amino acids: CANSPGLAAGNGQFF. CDR3 sequence (DNA): TGTGCCAACAGCCCGGGACTAGCGGCGGGTAATGGGCAGTTCTTC.

This clonotype was seen at least ten times. The chain carries TRBV6-2 or TRBV6-3 and TRBJ2-5; 8 bases fit TRBD1. The CDR3 extends over 15 amino acids. With V trimmed by 7 bases and J by 2 bases, 9 bases remained unmatched. CDR1 is MNHEY and CDR2 is SVGEGT in the germline V gene. The CDR3 sequence is CASTTGQAPQETQYF. CDR3 nucleotides: TGTGCCAGCACCACGGGACAGGCCCCTCAAGAGACCCAGTACTTC.

This clonotype has at least ten counts. The CDR3 is CSARARLAGALSTDTQYF. Here the CDR3 DNA reads TGCAGTGCTAGAGCTCGCCTAGCGGGGGCCCTTAGCACAGATACGCAGTATTTT. The chain joins TRBV20-1 to TRBJ2-3; 10 nucleotides line up with TRBD2. This CDR3 comprises 18 residues. CDR1 DFQATT and CDR2 SNEGSKA come from the germline V gene (reference sequence). Trimming at V came to 1 base and at J to 0 bases, leaving 10 bases not matched to a gene.

This clonotype was picked up many times. V is TRBV27 and J is TRBJ1-2; unclear D gene. The CDR3 has 17 residues. The germline CDR1 and CDR2 sequences are MNHEY and SMNVEV (reference sequence). V lost 9 bases and J lost 0, with 23 bases in between. The CDR3 DNA reads as TGTGCCAGTAGCTACCCAAGGACCGGATTCCCTAACTATGGCTACACCTTC. This sequence encodes CASSYPRTGFPNYGYTF.

This clonotype was detected many times. The rearrangement uses TRBV9 and TRBJ2-5; D call uncertain. The V end lost 1 base, the J end lost 3 bases, and 7 bases lay between the germline ends. This CDR3 spans 13 amino acids. Germline V gives CDR1 SGDLS, CDR2 YYNGEE. The CDR3 nucleotides are TGTGCCAGCAGCGTAACGGGTGAAGAGACCCAGTACTTC. This gives the protein CASSVTGEETQYF. Supplemented by reference TRBV9 and TRBJ2-5, the full variable domain reads DSGVTQTPKHLITATGQRVTLRCSPRSGDLSVYWYQQSLDQGLQFLIQYYNGEERAKGNILERFSAQQFPDLHSELNLSSLELGDSALYFCASSVTGEETQYFGPGTRLLVL.

This clonotype was observed at least ten times. The chain couples TRBV5-1 to TRBJ1-5; tentatively, D is TRBD1 (6 bases). The CDR3 has 15 residues. Germline V gene sequence: CDR1 SGHRS, CDR2 YFSETQ. V dropped 0 bases and J dropped 6 bases, with 13 bases sitting between them. The CDR3 sequence is CASSLEGQLGQPQHF. The CDR3, as DNA: TGCGCCAGCAGCTTGGAAGGACAGCTCGGTCAGCCCCAGCATTTT.

This clonotype has a count of ten or more. The rearrangement joins TRBV7-9 to TRBJ2-2; D is unresolved. The CDR3 length is 14 residues. Trimming took off 7 bases at V and 0 bases at J, with 9 bases between the two ends. Per the germline V gene, CDR1 is SEHNR and CDR2 is FQNEAQ (reference sequence). The CDR3 loop is CASTPGPNTGELFF. The CDR3 DNA is TGTGCCAGCACCCCCGGGCCGAACACCGGGGAGCTGTTTTTT.

This clonotype was detected many times. The chain joins TRBV20-1 to TRBJ1-1, with D unresolved. Germline V gene sequence: CDR1 DFQATT, CDR2 SNEGSKA (reference sequence). This CDR3 contains 14 residues. V dropped 3 bases and J dropped 3 bases, with 14 bases sitting between them. The CDR3 sequence: CSARGSPRDTEAFF. The DNA of the CDR3 is TGCAGTGCTAGGGGGTCTCCGAGGGACACTGAAGCTTTCTTT.

The sample holds many counts of this clonotype. The J gene is TRBJ2-7, the V gene TRBV20-1, with D unclear. CDR1 and CDR2 from the germline V gene are DFQATT and SNEGSKA (reference sequence). This CDR3 is 15 amino acids long. Trimming shortened V by 1 base and J by 2 bases, and 15 bases separated the two germline ends. The DNA of the CDR3 is TGCAGTGCTAGAGGGTGGCCTGGAAGCACCTACGAGCAGTACTTC. It encodes CSARGWPGSTYEQYF.

The chain links TRBV10-3 to TRBJ1-5; the D is unclear. The germline CDR1 and CDR2 sequences are ENHRY and SYGVKD. This CDR3 contains 17 residues. The germline V and J ends were trimmed by 0 bases and 3 bases, with 15 bases remaining between them. The CDR3 loop is CAISESGGPDPNQPQHF. The CDR3 coding sequence is TGTGCCATCAGTGAGTCAGGAGGACCCGATCCCAATCAGCCCCAGCATTTT.

This clonotype appeared many times. The chain carries TRBV4-3 and TRBJ2-1; 8 bases align to TRBD2. Trimming removed 0 bases from V and 3 bases from J; junction bases left unmatched: 7. Germline assignment: CDR1 LGHNA and CDR2 YSLEER. CDR3 length equals 17 residues. CDR3 in DNA: TGCGCCAGCAGCCAAGACCCAGCGGGGGCCTACTACAATGAGCAGTTCTTC. Translated: CASSQDPAGAYYNEQFF.

This clonotype was recorded at least ten times. The chain combines TRBV20-1 with TRBJ2-3; perhaps D is TRBD1 or TRBD2 (5 bases each). Germline values: CDR1 DFQATT, CDR2 SNEGSKA (reference sequence). The CDR3 has 15 amino acids. V was shortened by 8 bases and J by 2 bases, with 20 bases between the two germline ends. The CDR3 region is CSFVPGLEVTDTQYF. The CDR3 coding sequence is TGCAGTTTCGTTCCGGGGCTGGAGGTCACAGATACGCAGTATTTT.

This clonotype appeared many times. This rearrangement joins TRBV5-6 to TRBJ2-3, with D perhaps matching TRBD1 or TRBD2 (5 bases each). The CDR3 consists of 15 residues. V was cut by 0 bases and J by 2 bases, with 10 bases left in between. Germline CDR1 is SGHDT and CDR2 is YYEEEE. CDR3 residues: CASSLAGGFTDTQYF. DNA of the CDR3: TGTGCCAGCAGCTTGGCTGGGGGATTCACAGATACGCAGTATTTT.